Below, one TCR beta chain is given with its context. Its antigen is unidentified. This specimen comes from a study of blood T cells in healthy people across ages. Study-level findings and limits: A conclusive naive versus antigen-experienced comparison was prevented by the unsorted PBMCs.

This CDR3 is built from 11 residues. Germline CDR1 DFQATT, CDR2 SNEGSKA (reference sequence). V lost 3 bases, J lost 1 base, and 4 bases lay in between. Then a second PCR, running about 7 to 11 cycles, was carried out with a sample-barcoded 5' primer and a J-beta primer mix. Each CDR3 protein gets one entry after TCRdb re-called the 5' RACE reads with MiXCR. The table lists 600,000 or so distinct CDR3 sequences, around a fifth of them singletons. This rearrangement joins TRBV20-1 to TRBJ2-7, with D unresolved. The receptor comes from a man in his 70s in good health. The sample comprised blood. In nucleotides, the CDR3 is TGCAGTGCTAGCGAATCCTACGAGCAGTACTTC. Protein sequence: CSASESYEQYF.